This T cell receptor beta chain came from a study of CD8 T cells in Susac syndrome. Across the study: When their blood was taken, patients with Susac syndrome were therapy-naive, taking corticosteroids, or taking intravenous immunoglobulin alone.

RNA amounts of about 0.45 to 1 ug underwent reverse transcription with random hexamers. TCRdb used MiXCR to reprocess the immunoSEQ multiplex PCR reads, holding one entry per CDR3 protein. The sample lists fewer than 200,000 distinct CDR3 sequences, roughly nine tenths occurring once. The V gene end was trimmed by 6 bases and the J gene end by 4 bases; junction bases not matched to a gene: 18. The CDR3 contains 18 residues. CD8+ and CD4+ T cells taken from blood had their TCR beta sequenced. The TEMRA cells underwent FACS enrichment, while the CD8+ and CD4+ T cells underwent negative isolation. This sequence joins TRBV12-3 or TRBV12-4 and TRBJ2-5, with 9 bases aligning to TRBD1. This TCR was recovered from a human donor with Susac syndrome. The sample consisted of CD4+ T cells from PBMCs. This CDR3 is CASSNPAGGQGAGETQYF. CDR3 nucleotide sequence: TGTGCCAGCAGCAATCCAGCCGGGGGACAGGGAGCGGGAGAGACCCAGTACTTC.